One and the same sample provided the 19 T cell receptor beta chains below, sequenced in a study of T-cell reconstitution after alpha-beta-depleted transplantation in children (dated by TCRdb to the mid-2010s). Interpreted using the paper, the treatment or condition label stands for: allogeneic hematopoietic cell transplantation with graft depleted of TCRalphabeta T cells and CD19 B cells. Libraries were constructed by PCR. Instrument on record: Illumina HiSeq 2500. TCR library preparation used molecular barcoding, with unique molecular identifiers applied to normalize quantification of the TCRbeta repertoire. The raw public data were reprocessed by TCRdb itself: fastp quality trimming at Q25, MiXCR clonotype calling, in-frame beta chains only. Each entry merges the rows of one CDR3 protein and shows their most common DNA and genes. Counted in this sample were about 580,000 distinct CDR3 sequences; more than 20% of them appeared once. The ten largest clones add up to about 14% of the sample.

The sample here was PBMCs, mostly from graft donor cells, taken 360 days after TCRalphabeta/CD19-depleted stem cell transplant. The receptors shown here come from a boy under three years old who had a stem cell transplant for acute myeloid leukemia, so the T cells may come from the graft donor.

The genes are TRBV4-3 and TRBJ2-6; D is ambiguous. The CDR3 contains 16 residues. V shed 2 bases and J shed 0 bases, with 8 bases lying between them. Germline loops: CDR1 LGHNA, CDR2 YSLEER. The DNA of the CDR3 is TGCGCCAGCAGCCAATCCCCCCACTCTGGGGCCAACGTCCTGACTTTC. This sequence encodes CASSQSPHSGANVLTF.

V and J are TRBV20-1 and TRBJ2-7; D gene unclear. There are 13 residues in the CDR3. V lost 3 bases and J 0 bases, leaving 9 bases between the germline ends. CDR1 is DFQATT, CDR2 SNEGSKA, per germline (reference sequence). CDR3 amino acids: CSASGLTSYEQYF. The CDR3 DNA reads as TGCAGTGCTAGTGGGCTTACCTCCTACGAGCAGTACTTC.

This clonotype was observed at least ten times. CDR3 loop: CSARDLGHRNTEAFF. The CDR3 coding sequence is TGCAGTGCTAGAGATCTGGGACACCGGAACACTGAAGCTTTCTTT. This chain uses TRBV20-1 with TRBJ1-1, with a weak D call TRBD1 (6 bases). Between the trimmed V and J ends, which lost 0 bases and 1 base, there was a span of 12 bases. From germline, CDR1 is DFQATT and CDR2 SNEGSKA (reference sequence). This CDR3 is built from 15 residues.

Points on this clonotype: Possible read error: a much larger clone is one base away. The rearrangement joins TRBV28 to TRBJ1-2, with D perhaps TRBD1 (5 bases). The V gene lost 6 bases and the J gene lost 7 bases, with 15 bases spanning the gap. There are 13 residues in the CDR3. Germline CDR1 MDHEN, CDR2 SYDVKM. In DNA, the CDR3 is TGTGCCAGCAGCCCAGACAGTCGGGTTGGCTACACCTTC. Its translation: CASSPDSRVGYTF.

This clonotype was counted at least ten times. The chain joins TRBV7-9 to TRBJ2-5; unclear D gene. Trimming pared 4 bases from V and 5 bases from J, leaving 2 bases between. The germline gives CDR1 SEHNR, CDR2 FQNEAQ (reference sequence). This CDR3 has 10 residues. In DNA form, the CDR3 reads TGTGCCAGCAGCTCTGAGACCCAGTACTTC. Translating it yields CASSSETQYF.

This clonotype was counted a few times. The CDR3, as DNA: TGTGCCAGCAGTTTGAGGACTGAAAGCTCCTACAATGAGCAGTTCTTC. Amino acids: CASSLRTESSYNEQFF. V gene TRBV12-3 or TRBV12-4 combines with J gene TRBJ2-1; weak D call: TRBD2 (5 bases). V lost 3 bases and J lost 0, with 12 bases in between. The CDR3 loop spans 16 amino acids.

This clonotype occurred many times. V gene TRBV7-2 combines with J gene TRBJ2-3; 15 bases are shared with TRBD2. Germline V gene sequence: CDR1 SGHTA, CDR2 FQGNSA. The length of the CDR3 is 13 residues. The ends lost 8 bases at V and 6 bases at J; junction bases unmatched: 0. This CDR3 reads CASGLAGGDTQYF. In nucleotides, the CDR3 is TGTGCCAGCGGACTAGCGGGGGGGGATACGCAGTATTTT.

In DNA, the CDR3 is TGTGCCAGCAGTTTAGCCCCCTCTCATCAGCCCCAGCATTTT. Its protein product is CASSLAPSHQPQHF. V usage is TRBV12-3 or TRBV12-4 and J usage is TRBJ1-5; D is ambiguous. This CDR3 region has 14 residues. V shed 0 bases and J shed 5 bases, with 8 bases lying between them.

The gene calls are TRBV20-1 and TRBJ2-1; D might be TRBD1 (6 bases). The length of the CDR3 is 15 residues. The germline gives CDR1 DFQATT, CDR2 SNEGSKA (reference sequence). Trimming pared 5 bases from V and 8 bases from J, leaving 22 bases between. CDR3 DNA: TGCAGTGCTGAGGGGAACAGGGAGATCATATATGAGCAGTTCTTC. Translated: CSAEGNREIIYEQFF.

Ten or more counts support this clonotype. CDR3 in DNA: TGTGCCAGCAGCCCCTTGGACAGTGACTATGGCTACACCTTC. It encodes CASSPLDSDYGYTF. V is TRBV5-6 and J is TRBJ1-2, with a tentative D call TRBD1 (6 bases). Germline lookup yields CDR1 SGHDT and CDR2 YYEEEE. The CDR3 has 14 amino acids. The ends were cut back, 4 bases at V and 3 bases at J, with 13 bases in the middle.

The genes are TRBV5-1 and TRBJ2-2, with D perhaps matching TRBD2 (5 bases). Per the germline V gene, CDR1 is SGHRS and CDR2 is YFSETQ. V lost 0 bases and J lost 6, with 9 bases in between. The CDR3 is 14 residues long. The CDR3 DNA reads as TGCGCCAGCAGCTTGGTTCTAGCCGCCGGGGAGCTGTTTTTT. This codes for CASSLVLAAGELFF.

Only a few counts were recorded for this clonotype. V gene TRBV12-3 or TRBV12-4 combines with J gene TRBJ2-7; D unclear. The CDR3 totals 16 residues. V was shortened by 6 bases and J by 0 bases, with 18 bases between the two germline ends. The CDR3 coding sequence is TGTGCCAGCAGCCCCTCCCGGATAGTGAGCTCCTACGAGCAGTACTTC. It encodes CASSPSRIVSSYEQYF.

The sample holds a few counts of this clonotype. CDR3 sequence: CASSLSRGTYEQYV. The CDR3 bases are TGTGCCAGCAGCCTCTCCCGGGGCACCTACGAGCAGTACGTC. The chain carries TRBV28 and TRBJ2-7, with D tentatively TRBD1 or TRBD2 (5 bases each). Germline values: CDR1 MDHEN, CDR2 SYDVKM. The CDR3 consists of 14 residues. Trimming removed 6 bases from V and 2 bases from J, with 14 bases in between.

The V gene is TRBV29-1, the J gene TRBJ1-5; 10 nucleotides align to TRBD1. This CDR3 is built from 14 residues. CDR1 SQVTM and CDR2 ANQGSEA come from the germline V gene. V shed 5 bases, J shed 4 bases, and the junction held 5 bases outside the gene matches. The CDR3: CSVSGTGVNQPQHF. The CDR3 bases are TGCAGCGTTTCCGGGACAGGGGTTAATCAGCCCCAGCATTTT.

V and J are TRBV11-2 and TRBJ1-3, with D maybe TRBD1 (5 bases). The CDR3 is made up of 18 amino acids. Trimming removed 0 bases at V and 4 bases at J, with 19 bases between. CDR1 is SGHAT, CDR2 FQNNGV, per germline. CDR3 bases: TGTGCCAGCAGCTTAGAACCTTACATCAGGGACCCCGGAAACACCATATATTTT. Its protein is CASSLEPYIRDPGNTIYF. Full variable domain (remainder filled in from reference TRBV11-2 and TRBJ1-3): EAGVAQSPRYKIIEKRQSVAFWCNPISGHATLYWYQQILGQGPKLLIQFQNNGVVDDSQLPKDRFSAERLKGVDSTLKIQPAKLEDSAVYLCASSLEPYIRDPGNTIYFGEGSWLTVV.

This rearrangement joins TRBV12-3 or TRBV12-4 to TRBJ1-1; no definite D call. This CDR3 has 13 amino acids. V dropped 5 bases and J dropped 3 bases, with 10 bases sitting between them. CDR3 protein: CASSQRRDTEAFF. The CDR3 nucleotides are TGTGCCAGCAGTCAACGTCGGGACACTGAAGCTTTCTTT.

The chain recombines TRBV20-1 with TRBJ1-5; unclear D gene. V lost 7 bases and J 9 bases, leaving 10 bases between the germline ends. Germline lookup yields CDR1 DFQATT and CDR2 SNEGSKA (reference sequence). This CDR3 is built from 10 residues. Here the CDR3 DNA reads TGCAGTGTTCTGGGGAGGCCCCAGCATTTT. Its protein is CSVLGRPQHF.

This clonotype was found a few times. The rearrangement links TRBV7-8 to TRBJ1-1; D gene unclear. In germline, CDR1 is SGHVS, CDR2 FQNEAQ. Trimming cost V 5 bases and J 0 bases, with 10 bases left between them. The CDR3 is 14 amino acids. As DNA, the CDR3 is TGTGCCAGCAGCGACGGACTGATGAACACTGAAGCTTTCTTT. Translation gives CASSDGLMNTEAFF.

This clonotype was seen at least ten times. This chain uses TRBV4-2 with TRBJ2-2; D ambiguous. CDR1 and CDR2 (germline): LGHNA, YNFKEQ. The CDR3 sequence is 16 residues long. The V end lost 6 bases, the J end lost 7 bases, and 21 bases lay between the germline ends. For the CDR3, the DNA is TGTGCCAGCAGGCTAACTTACGGGCCTCCGGTCGGGGAGCTGTTTTTT. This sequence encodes CASRLTYGPPVGELFF.